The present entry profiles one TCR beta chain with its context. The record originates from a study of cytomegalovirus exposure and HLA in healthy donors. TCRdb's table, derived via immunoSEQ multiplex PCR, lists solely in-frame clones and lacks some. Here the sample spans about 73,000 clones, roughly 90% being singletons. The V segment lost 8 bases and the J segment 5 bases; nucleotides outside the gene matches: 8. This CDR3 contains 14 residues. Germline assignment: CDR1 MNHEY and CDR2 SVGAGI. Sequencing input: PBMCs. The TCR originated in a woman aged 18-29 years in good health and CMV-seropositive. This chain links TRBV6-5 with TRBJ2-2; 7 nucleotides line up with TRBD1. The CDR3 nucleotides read TGTGCCAGCCGTAGGACAGGCCTGACCGGGGAGCTGTTTTTT. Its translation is CASRRTGLTGELFF.